This T cell receptor (beta chain) was profiled in a study of blood T cell repertoires in COVID-19. Study information: Samples of COVID-19 (acute and convalescent) were obtained from the United States, Italy and Spain.

Germline CDR1 is LNHNV and CDR2 is YYDKDF (reference sequence). CDR3 size: 15 residues. Trimming pared 1 base from V and 2 bases from J, leaving 9 bases between. Generated by immunoSEQ multiplex PCR, the TCRdb table keeps only in-frame clones and is missing some. The profile shows around 200,000 clones, over 75% of them singletons. Sequencing was carried out using PBMCs or T cells enriched from blood (not recorded which). The chain is built from TRBV15 and TRBJ1-3; maybe TRBD1 (5 bases). The receptor was derived from a middle-aged woman with acute COVID-19. CDR3 coding DNA: TGTGCCACCAGCAGAGGGGGCCTTCCTGGAAACACCATATATTTT. Amino acid sequence: CATSRGGLPGNTIYF.